Described below is a single T cell receptor beta chain sequence and its context. No antigen is known for it. PCR employed 60 Vbeta and 13 Jbeta primers. Some clones are missing from TCRdb's copy, which holds only in-frame ones; the method was immunoSEQ multiplex PCR. The repertoire holds 30,000 to 45,000 clones, with 86% as singletons. This record belongs to a study of cytomegalovirus exposure and HLA in healthy donors. Study-level points and caveats: In a later analysis, compared with equally common non-associated chains, HLA-associated beta chains were more expanded. The study reported that TCR beta sequences accurately predicted HLA-A and HLA-B alleles in most subjects. Excluded: some indistinguishable V segments such as TRBV6-2 and TRBV6-3. Presence/absence analyses assumed roughly uniform sequencing depth across donors, which may not hold.

This CDR3 contains 16 residues. V trimming: 2 bases; J trimming: 5 bases; junction bases outside the gene matches: 8. From germline, CDR1 is MNHEY and CDR2 SVGAGI. The source is a woman aged 40 to 50 in good health and CMV-seropositive. The chain combines TRBV6-5 with TRBJ2-1; TRBD2 agrees at 8 bases. The sequenced sample consisted of PBMCs. This CDR3 reads CASSYPSAGGNNEQFF. The CDR3 nucleotides read TGTGCCAGCAGTTACCCGTCCGCGGGGGGAAACAATGAGCAGTTCTTC.